The sequence of this T cell receptor (beta chain) was determined in a study of early T cells in non-severe SARS-CoV-2 infection. On the study more broadly: Alpha and beta chains were unpaired, from unsorted whole-blood bulk RNA.

Turning to this clonotype: Its matching antigen is unknown.

The library protocol tagged individual cDNA molecules with unique molecular identifiers. TCRdb re-derived calls from the 5' RACE reads in MiXCR, one entry per CDR3 protein. The table includes about 130,000 distinct CDR3 sequences, under 15% detected once. Study-wide findings and caveats: The VDJdb matching leaned toward anti-spike CD8 responses and overlooked private and CD4 specificities.

This TCR was recovered from an adult who was a healthcare worker with PCR-confirmed SARS-CoV-2 infection or an uninfected control (not recorded which). Sequencing was performed on whole blood.

The CDR3 region has the DNA TGTGCCAGCAGCTCAGAGGGGGGCAGGGGTCAGACCCAGTACTTC. Translating gives CASSSEGGRGQTQYF. V gene TRBV7-2 combines with J gene TRBJ2-5, with D perhaps TRBD1 or TRBD2 (6 bases each). The CDR3 runs to 15 residues. Trimming took off 4 bases at V and 6 bases at J, with 18 bases between the two ends. CDR1 and CDR2 from the germline V gene are SGHTA and FQGNSA.